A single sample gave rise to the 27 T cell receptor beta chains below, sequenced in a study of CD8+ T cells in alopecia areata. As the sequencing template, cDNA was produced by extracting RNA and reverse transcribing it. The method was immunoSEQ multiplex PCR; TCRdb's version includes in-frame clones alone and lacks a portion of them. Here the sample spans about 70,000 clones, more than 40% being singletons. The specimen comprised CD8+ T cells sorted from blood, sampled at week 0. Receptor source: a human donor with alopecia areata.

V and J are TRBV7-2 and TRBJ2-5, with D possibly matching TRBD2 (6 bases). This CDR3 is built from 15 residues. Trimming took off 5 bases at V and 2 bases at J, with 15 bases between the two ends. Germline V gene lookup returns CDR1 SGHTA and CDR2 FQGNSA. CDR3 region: CASSPVVAEQETQYF. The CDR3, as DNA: TGTGCCAGCAGCCCCGTGGTAGCGGAACAAGAGACCCAGTACTTC. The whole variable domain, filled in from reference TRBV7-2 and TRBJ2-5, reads GAGVSQSPSNKVTEKGKDVELRCDPISGHTALYWYRQSLGQGLEFLIYFQGNSAPDKSGLPSDRFSAERTGGSVSTLTIQRTQQEDSAVYLCASSPVVAEQETQYFGPGTRLLVL.

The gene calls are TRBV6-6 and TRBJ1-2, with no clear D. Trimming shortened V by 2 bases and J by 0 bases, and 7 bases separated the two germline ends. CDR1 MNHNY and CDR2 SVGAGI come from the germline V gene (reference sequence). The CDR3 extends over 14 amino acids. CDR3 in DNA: TGTGCCAGCAGTTACGCCCTAGCTAACTATGGCTACACCTTC. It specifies CASSYALANYGYTF.

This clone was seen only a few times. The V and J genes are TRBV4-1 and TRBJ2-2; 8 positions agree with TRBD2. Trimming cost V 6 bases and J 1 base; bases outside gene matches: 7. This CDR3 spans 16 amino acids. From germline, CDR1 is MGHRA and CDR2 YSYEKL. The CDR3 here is CASRGLAGLNTGELFF. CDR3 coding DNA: TGCGCCAGCAGGGGGTTAGCGGGGCTGAACACCGGGGAGCTGTTTTTT.

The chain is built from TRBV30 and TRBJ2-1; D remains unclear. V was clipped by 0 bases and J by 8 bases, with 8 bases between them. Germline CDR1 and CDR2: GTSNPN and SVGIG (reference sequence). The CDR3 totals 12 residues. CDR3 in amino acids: CAWSVKGYEQFF. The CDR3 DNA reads TGTGCCTGGAGTGTAAAAGGATATGAGCAGTTCTTC. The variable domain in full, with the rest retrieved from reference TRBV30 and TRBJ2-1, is SQTIHQWPATLVQPVGSPLSLECTVEGTSNPNLYWYRQAAGRGLQLLFYSVGIGQISSEVPQNLSASRPQDRQFILSSKKLLLSDSGFYLCAWSVKGYEQFFGPGTRLTVL.

The CDR3 protein is CSVEEPGRSYEQYF. The CDR3 coding sequence is TGCAGCGTTGAAGAGCCCGGGCGATCCTACGAGCAGTACTTC. The V gene is TRBV29-1, the J gene TRBJ2-7, with D uncertain. The germline gives CDR1 SQVTM, CDR2 ANQGSEA. V lost 0 bases, J lost 1 base, and 10 bases lay in between. The CDR3 covers 14 residues.

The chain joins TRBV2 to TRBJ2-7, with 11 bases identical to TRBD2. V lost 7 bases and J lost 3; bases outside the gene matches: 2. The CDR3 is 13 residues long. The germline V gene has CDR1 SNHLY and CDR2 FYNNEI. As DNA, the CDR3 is TGTGCCAGCAAACTAGCGGGGGTCTACGAGCAGTACTTC. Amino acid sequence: CASKLAGVYEQYF.

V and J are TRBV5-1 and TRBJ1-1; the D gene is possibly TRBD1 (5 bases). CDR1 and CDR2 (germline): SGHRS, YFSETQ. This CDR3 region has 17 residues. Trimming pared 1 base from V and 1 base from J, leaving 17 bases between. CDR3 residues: CASSLIWSGPRNTEAFF. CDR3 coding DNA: TGCGCCAGCAGCTTGATCTGGTCAGGGCCTCGGAACACTGAAGCTTTCTTT.

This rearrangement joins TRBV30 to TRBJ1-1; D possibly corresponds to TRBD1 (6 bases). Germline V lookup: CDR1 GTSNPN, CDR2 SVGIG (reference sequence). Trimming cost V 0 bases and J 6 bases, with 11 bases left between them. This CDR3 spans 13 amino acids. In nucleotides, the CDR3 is TGTGCCTGGAGTGTGCAACAGGGTCCTGAAGCTTTCTTT. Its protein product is CAWSVQQGPEAFF.

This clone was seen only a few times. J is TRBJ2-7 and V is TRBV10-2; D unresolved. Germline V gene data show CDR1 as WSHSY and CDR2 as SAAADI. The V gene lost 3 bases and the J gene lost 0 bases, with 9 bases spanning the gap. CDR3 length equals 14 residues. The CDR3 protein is CASSEYRSSYEQYF. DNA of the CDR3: TGCGCCAGCAGTGAATATAGGAGCTCCTACGAGCAGTACTTC.

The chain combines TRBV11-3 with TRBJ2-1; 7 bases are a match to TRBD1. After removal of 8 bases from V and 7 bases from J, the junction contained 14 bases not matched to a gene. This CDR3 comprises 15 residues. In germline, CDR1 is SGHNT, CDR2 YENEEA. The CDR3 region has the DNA TGTGCCAGCGGGACCGGGACAGCGAGTACTAATGAGCAGTTCTTC. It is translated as CASGTGTASTNEQFF.

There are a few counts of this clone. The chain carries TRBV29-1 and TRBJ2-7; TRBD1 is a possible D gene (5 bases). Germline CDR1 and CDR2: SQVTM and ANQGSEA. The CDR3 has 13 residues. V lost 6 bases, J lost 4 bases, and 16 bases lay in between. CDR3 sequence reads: CSVRLGVAYEQYF. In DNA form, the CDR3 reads TGCAGCGTGCGTTTAGGGGTTGCTTACGAGCAGTACTTC.

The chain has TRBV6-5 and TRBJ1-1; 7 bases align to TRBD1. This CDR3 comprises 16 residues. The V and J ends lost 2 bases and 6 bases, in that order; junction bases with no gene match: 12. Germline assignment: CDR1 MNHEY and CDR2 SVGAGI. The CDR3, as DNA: TGTGCCAGCAGTTACATCTACACAGGGGTCGACCCTGAAGCTTTCTTT. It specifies CASSYIYTGVDPEAFF.

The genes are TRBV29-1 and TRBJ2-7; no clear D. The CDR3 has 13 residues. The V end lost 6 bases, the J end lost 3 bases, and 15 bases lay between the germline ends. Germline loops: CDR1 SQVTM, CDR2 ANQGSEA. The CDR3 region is CSVISLMSYEQYF. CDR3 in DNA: TGCAGCGTAATTAGCTTGATGAGCTACGAGCAGTACTTC.

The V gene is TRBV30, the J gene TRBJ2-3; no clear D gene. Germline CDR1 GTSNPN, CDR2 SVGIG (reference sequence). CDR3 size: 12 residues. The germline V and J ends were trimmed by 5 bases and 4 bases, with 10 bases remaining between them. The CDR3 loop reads CAWDHQPDTQYF. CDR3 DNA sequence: TGTGCCTGGGACCACCAGCCAGATACGCAGTATTTT.

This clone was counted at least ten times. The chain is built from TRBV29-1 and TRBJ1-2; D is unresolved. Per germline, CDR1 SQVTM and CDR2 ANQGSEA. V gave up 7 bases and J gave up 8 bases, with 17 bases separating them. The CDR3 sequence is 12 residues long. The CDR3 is CSAMTGPDGYTF. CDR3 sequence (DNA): TGCAGCGCGATGACCGGACCTGACGGCTACACCTTC.

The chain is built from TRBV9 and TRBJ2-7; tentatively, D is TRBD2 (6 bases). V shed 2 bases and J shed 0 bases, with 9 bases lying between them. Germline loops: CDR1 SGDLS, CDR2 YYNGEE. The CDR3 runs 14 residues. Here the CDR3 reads CASSVFGSSYEQYF. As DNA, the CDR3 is TGTGCCAGCAGCGTTTTCGGGAGCTCCTACGAGCAGTACTTC.

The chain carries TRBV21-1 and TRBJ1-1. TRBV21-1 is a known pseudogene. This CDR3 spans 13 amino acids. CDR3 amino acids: CASSSPKGTEAFF. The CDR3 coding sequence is TGTGCCAGCAGCAGCCCGAAGGGAACTGAAGCTTTCTTT.

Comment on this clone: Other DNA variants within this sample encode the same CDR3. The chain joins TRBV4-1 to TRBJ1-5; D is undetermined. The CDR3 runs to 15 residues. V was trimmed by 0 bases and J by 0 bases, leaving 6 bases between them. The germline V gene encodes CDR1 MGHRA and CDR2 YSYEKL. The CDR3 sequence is CASSQEGNSNQPQHF. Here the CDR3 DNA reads TGCGCCAGCAGCCAAGAAGGAAATAGCAATCAGCCCCAGCATTTT.

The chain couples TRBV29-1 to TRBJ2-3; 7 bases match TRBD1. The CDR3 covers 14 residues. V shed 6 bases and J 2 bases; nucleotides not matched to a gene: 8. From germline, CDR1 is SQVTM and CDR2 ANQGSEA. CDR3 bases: TGCAGCGTCACGCGGACAGGAGTCACAGATACGCAGTATTTT. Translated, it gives CSVTRTGVTDTQYF.

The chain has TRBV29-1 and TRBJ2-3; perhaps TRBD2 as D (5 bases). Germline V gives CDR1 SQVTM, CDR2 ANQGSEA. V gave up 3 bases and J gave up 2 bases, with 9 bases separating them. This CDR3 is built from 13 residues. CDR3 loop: CSVDRDATDTQYF. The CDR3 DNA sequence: TGCAGCGTTGATCGGGATGCCACAGATACGCAGTATTTT.

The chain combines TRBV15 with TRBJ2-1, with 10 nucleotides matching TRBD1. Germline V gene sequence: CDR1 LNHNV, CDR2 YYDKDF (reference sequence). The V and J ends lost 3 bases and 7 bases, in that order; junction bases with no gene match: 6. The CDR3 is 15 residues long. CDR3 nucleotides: TGTGCCACCAGCAGCTATGGGACAGGGGATAATGAGCAGTTCTTC. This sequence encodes CATSSYGTGDNEQFF.

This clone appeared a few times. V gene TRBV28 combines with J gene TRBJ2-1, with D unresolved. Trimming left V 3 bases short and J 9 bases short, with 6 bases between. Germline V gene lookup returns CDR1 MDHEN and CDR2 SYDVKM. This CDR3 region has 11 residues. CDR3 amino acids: CASSFSLEQFF. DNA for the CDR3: TGTGCCAGCAGTTTTTCTCTTGAGCAGTTCTTC.

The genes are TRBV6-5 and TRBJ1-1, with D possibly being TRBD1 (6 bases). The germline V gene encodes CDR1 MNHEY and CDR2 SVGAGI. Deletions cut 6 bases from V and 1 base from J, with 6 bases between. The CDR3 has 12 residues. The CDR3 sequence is CASRTGNTEAFF. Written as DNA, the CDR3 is TGTGCCAGCAGGACAGGGAACACTGAAGCTTTCTTT.

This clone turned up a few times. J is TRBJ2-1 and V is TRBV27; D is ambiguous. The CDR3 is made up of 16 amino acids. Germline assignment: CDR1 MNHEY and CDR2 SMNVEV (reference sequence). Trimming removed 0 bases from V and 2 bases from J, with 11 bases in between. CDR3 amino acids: CASSLSGGHAYNEQFF. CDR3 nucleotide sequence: TGTGCCAGCAGTTTATCAGGCGGCCACGCCTACAATGAGCAGTTCTTC.

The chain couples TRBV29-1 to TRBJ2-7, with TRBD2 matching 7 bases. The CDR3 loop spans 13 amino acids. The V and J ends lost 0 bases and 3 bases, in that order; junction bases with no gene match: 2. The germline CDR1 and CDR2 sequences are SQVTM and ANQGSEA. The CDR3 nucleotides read TGCAGCGTTGAAGATGGGAGGGGCTACGAGCAGTACTTC. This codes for CSVEDGRGYEQYF.

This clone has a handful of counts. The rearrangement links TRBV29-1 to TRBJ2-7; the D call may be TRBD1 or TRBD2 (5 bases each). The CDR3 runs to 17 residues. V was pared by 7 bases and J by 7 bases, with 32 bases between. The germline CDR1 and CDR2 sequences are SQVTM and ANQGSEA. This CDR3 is CSAGSSRGERASVEQYF. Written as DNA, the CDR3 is TGCAGCGCCGGCTCCTCAAGGGGCGAGAGGGCATCGGTTGAGCAGTACTTC.

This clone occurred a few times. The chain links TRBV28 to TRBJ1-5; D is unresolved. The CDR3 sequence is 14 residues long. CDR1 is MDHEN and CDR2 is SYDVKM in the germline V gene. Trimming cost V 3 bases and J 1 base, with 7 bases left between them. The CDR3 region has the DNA TGTGCCAGCAGTTTTTTCAGGAGCAATCAGCCCCAGCATTTT. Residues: CASSFFRSNQPQHF.